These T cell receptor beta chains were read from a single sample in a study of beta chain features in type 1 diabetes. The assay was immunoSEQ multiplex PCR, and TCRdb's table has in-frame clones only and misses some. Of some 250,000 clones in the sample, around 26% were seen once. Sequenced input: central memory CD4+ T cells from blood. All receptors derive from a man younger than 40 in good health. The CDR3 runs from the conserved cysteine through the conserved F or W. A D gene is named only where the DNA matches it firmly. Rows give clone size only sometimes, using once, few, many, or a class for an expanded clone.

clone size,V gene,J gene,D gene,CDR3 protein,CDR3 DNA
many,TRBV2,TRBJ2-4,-,CASSAAYGLRNIQYF,TGTGCCAGCAGTGCCGCTTATGGACTCAGGAACATTCAGTACTTC
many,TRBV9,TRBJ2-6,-,CASSAGQSVLTF,TGTGCCAGCAGCGCGGGACAATCAGTCCTGACTTTC
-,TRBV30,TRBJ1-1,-,CAWRQDNGNTEAFF,TGTGCCTGGAGGCAGGATAATGGGAACACTGAAGCTTTCTTT
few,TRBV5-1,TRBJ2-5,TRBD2,CASSLAGKGETQYF,TGCGCCAGCAGCTTAGCGGGAAAAGGGGAGACCCAGTACTTC
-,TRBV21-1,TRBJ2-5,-,CASSKGTGGQETQYF,TGTGCCAGCAGCAAAGGGACAGGGGGGCAAGAGACCCAGTACTTC
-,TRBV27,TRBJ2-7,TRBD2,CASRDLSSGSSYEQYF,TGTGCCAGCAGGGACCTCTCTAGCGGGAGTTCCTACGAGCAGTACTTC
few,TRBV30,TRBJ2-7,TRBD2,CAWSWGGEQYF,TGTGCCTGGAGCTGGGGGGGCGAGCAGTACTTC
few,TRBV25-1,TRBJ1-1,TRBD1,CASSPPGTGMSTEAFF,TGTGCCAGCAGCCCGCCCGGGACAGGCATGAGCACTGAAGCTTTCTTT
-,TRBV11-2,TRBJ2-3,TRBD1,CASSLTGGKSTDTQYF,TGTGCCAGCAGCCTAACAGGGGGCAAGAGCACAGATACGCAGTATTTT
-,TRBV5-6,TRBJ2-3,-,CASSDEVSTDTQYF,TGTGCCAGCAGCGACGAAGTGAGCACAGATACGCAGTATTTT
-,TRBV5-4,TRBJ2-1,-,CASRPPPGGPRNEQFF,TGTGCCAGCAGGCCACCTCCCGGGGGGCCGAGAAATGAGCAGTTCTTC
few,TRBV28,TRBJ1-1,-,CASSEIKNTEAFF,TGTGCCAGTTCTGAAATCAAGAACACTGAAGCTTTCTTT
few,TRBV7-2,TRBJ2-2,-,CASSTRSGELFF,TGTGCCAGCAGCACCCGCAGCGGGGAGCTGTTTTTT
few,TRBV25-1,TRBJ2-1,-,CASSDRTPTFF,TGTGCCAGCAGTGACCGAACCCCGACGTTCTTC
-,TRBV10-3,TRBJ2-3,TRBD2,CAISDISSGTDTQYF,TGTGCCATCAGTGATATATCTAGCGGTACAGATACGCAGTATTTT
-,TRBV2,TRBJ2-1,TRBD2,CASTIQRGGRNEQFF,TGTGCCAGCACGATCCAGCGGGGGGGCCGCAATGAGCAGTTCTTC
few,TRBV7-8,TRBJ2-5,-,CASSFPLEETQYF,TGTGCCAGCAGCTTCCCACTGGAAGAGACCCAGTACTTC
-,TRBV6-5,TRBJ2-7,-,CASSYGPAYEQYF,TGTGCCAGCAGTTACGGACCAGCCTACGAGCAGTACTTC
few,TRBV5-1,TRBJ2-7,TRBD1,CASSPGTGKDEQYF,TGCGCCAGCAGTCCGGGGACAGGGAAGGACGAGCAGTACTTC
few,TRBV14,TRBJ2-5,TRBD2,CASSRTSGGQETQYF,TGTGCCAGCAGTCGGACTAGCGGAGGTCAAGAGACCCAGTACTTC
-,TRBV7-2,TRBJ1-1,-,CASSLEQGYTEAFF,TGTGCCAGCAGCTTAGAGCAGGGGTACACTGAAGCTTTCTTT
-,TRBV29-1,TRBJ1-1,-,CSVDLGNTEAFF,TGCAGCGTTGATCTGGGGAACACTGAAGCTTTCTTT
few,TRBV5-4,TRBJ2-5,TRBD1,CASSGTGDETQYF,TGTGCCAGCAGCGGGACAGGGGATGAGACCCAGTACTTC
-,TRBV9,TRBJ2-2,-,CASSGDTGELFF,TGTGCCAGCAGCGGTGACACCGGGGAGCTGTTTTTT
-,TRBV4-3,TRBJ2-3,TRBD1,CASSQVGTGIGTDTQYF,TGCGCCAGCAGCCAAGTGGGGACAGGGATCGGCACAGATACGCAGTATTTT
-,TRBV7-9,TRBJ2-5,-,CASSLAAWGTQYF,TGTGCCAGCAGCTTAGCTGCCTGGGGGACCCAGTACTTC
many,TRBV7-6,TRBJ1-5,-,CASSLEEGMGQPQHF,TGTGCCAGCAGCTTGGAGGAGGGCATGGGTCAGCCCCAGCATTTT
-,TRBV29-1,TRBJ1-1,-,CSVGRRNTEAFF,TGCAGCGTAGGACGAAGGAACACTGAAGCTTTCTTT
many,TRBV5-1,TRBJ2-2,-,CASSGQTYTGELFF,TGCGCCAGCAGCGGACAGACCTACACCGGGGAGCTGTTTTTT
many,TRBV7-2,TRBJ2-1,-,CASSSLASTEQFF,TGTGCCAGCAGCTCCCTAGCATCGACTGAGCAGTTCTTC
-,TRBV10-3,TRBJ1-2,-,CAISEGTGVEYGYTF,TGTGCCATCAGTGAGGGCACTGGAGTAGAATATGGCTACACCTTC
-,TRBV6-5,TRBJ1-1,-,CASRLLGINTEAFF,TGTGCCAGCCGCTTGCTAGGGATTAACACTGAAGCTTTCTTT
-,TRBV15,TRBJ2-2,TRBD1,CATSGRQGSGELFF,TGTGCCACCAGCGGAAGACAGGGTAGCGGGGAGCTGTTTTTT
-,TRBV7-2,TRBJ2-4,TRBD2,CASSLEASGGPHPKNIQYF,TGTGCCAGCAGCTTAGAGGCTAGCGGGGGGCCTCACCCCAAAAACATTCAGTACTTC
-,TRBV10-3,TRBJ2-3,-,CATRGRGLADTQYF,TGTGCCACCCGGGGGAGGGGGCTTGCAGATACGCAGTATTTT
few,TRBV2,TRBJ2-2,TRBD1,CASSGQGRNTGELFF,TGTGCCAGCAGTGGACAGGGAAGAAACACCGGGGAGCTGTTTTTT
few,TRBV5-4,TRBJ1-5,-,CASSLIGTPNQPQHF,TGTGCCAGCAGCTTGATCGGGACCCCGAATCAGCCCCAGCATTTT
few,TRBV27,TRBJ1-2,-,CASRLNSYHGYTF,TGTGCCAGCAGACTTAACAGTTACCATGGCTACACCTTC
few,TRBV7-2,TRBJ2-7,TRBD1,CASSLVSGQGAFVYEQYF,TGTGCCAGCAGCTTAGTTTCGGGGCAGGGGGCCTTCGTCTACGAGCAGTACTTC
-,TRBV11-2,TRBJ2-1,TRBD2,CASSSIKREGSYNEQFF,TGTGCCAGCAGCTCGATAAAGCGGGAGGGGTCCTACAATGAGCAGTTCTTC
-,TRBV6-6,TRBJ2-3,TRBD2,CASSPGTSGITDTQYF,TGTGCCAGCAGTCCGGGGACTAGCGGGATAACAGATACGCAGTATTTT